The sample holds one count of the clone carrying this T cell receptor beta chain. Antigen: not known. Single viable CD3+CD4+CD8-CD45RO+ cells were sorted as the memory CD4+ T cells. CMV serostatus came from serum IgG against pp150, pp28, p38, p52. Original data processing: Out-of-frame sequences were removed, leaving 2,204,828 distinct TCRbeta sequences. Measured with immunoSEQ multiplex PCR; TCRdb has only the in-frame clones, and not every one. The V and J calls and clone size are taken from that table; D and trimming were inferred from the DNA. The sample shows about 50,000 clones, about 73% of them seen only once. The sample originates from a study of memory CD4+ T cells and cytomegalovirus serostatus. Study-level information: Healthy Belgian adult donors included several CMV-positive and 24 CMV-negative people.

The CDR3 contains 14 residues. The germline CDR1 and CDR2 sequences are KGHSH and LQKENI. The ends lost 3 bases at V and 7 bases at J; junction bases unmatched: 8. Overall study results and limits: The CMV-associated TCR signature appears largely within the CD4+ memory repertoire.

Sequencing was performed on memory CD4+ T cells from blood. The clonotype was recovered from an adult in good health and CMV-seronegative. The gene calls are TRBV18 and TRBJ2-5, with 7 bases identical to TRBD1. The CDR3 region has the DNA TGTGCCAGCTCACCGTCGACAGGGTTAGGGACCCAGTACTTC. Its translation: CASSPSTGLGTQYF.